This T cell receptor (beta chain) was captured by sequencing in a study of Ad26.COV2.S vaccination and SARS-CoV-2 variants. Germline values: CDR1 SGHDN, CDR2 FVKESK. The CDR3 runs to 16 residues. Between the trimmed V and J ends, which lost 4 bases and 5 bases, there was a span of 20 bases. The assay was immunoSEQ multiplex PCR, and TCRdb's table has in-frame clones only and misses some. Here the sample spans some 520,000 clones, about 83% being singletons. This sample's treatment: approximately 18 received Ad26.COV2.S at low or high dose, single or two shots; 5 received placebo; per-sample allocation not given. On day 63 after the first injection, vaccine and placebo recipients gave samples.

This TCR was sampled from a person between 18 and 65 years old who received the Ad26.COV2.S COVID-19 vaccine or a placebo. The material was peripheral blood, obtained in a trial of Ad26.COV2.S vaccine versus placebo. V usage is TRBV14 and J usage is TRBJ1-1; no definite D call. The CDR3 DNA reads as TGTGCCAGCAGCCCCAGAGTCGGGCTTAGGAGGACTGAAGCTTTCTTT. Translated: CASSPRVGLRRTEAFF.